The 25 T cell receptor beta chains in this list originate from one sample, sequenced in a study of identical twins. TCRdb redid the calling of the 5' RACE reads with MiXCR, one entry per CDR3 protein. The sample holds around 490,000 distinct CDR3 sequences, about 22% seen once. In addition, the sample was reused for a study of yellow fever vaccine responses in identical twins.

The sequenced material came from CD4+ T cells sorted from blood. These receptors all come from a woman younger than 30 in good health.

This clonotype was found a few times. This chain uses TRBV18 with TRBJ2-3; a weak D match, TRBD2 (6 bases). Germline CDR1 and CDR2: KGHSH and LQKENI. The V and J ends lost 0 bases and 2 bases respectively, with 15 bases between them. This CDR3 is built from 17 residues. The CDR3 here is CASSPPGGKGPTDTQYF. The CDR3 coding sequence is TGTGCCAGCTCACCACCGGGAGGCAAGGGACCCACAGATACGCAGTATTTT.

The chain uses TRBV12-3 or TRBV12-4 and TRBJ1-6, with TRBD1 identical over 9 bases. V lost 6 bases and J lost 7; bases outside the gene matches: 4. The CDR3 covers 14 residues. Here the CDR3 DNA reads TGTGCCAGCAGACAAACAGGGGGCAATTCACCCCTCCACTTT. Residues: CASRQTGGNSPLHF.

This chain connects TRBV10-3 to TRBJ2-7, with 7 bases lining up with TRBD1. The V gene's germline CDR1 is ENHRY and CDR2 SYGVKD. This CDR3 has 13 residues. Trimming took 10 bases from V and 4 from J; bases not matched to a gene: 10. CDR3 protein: CATGRGSGYEQYV. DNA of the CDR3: TGTGCCACCGGCAGGGGGTCGGGGTACGAGCAGTACGTC.

For the CDR3, the DNA is TGTGCCAGCAGGACGAGTACAGGCACAGATACGCAGTATTTT. This encodes CASRTSTGTDTQYF. The chain combines TRBV6-1 with TRBJ2-3; D is uncertain. This CDR3 region has 14 residues. Germline lookup yields CDR1 MNHNS and CDR2 SASEGT. The V end was cut by 6 bases, the J end by 1 base, with 11 bases between.

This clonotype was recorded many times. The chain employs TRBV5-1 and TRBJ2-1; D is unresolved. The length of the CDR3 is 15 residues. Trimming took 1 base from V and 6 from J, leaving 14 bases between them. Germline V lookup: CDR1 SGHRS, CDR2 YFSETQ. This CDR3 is CASSLLLTPRNEQFF. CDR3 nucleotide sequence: TGCGCCAGCAGCTTGTTGCTTACCCCTCGCAATGAGCAGTTCTTC.

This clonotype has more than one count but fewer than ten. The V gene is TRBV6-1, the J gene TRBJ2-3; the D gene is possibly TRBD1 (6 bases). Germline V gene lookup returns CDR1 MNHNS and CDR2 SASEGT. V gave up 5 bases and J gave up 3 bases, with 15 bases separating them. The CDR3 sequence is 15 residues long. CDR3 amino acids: CASSKTGQETDTQYF. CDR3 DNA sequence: TGTGCCAGCAGTAAGACGGGACAAGAAACAGATACGCAGTATTTT.

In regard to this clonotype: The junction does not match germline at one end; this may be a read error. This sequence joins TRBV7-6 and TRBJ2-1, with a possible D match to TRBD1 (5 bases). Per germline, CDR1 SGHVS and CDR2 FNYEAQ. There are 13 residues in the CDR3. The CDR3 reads CASSLEGSGLRLF. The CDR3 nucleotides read TGTGCCAGCAGCTTAGAGGGGTCGGGCTTGCGGCTCTTC.

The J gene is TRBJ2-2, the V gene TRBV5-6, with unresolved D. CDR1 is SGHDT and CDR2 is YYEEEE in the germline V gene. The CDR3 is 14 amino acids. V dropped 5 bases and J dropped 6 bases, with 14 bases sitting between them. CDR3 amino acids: CASSTPRSPGELFF. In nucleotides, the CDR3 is TGTGCCAGCAGTACCCCGAGGTCCCCCGGGGAGCTGTTTTTT.

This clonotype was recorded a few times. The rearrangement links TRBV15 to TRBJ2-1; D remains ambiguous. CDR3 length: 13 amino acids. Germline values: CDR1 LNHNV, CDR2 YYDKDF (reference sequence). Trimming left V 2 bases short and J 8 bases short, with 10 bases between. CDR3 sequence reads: CATSRRFRDEQFF. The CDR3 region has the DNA TGTGCCACCAGCAGACGATTTCGGGATGAGCAGTTCTTC.

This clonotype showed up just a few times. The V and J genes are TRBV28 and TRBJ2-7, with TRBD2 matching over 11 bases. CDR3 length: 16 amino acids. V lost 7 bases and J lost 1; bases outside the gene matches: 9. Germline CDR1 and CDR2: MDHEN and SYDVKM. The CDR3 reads CASKGRLAGRSYEQYF. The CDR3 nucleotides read TGTGCCAGCAAAGGCCGACTAGCGGGGCGATCCTACGAGCAGTACTTC.

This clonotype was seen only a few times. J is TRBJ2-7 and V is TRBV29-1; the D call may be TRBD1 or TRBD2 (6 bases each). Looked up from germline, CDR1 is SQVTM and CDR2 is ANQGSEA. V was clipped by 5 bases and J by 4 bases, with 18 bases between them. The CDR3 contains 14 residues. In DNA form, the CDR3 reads TGCAGCGTTAGGGGCTTGGGGGGCTCATACGAGCAGTACTTC. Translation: CSVRGLGGSYEQYF.

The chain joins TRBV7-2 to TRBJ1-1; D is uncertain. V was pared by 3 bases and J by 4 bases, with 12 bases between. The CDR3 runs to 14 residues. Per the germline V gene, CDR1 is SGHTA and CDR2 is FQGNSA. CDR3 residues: CASSLIWTGTEAFF. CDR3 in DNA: TGTGCCAGCAGCTTGATATGGACGGGCACTGAAGCTTTCTTT. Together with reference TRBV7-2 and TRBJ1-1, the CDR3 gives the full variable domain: GAGVSQSPSNKVTEKGKDVELRCDPISGHTALYWYRQSLGQGLEFLIYFQGNSAPDKSGLPSDRFSAERTGGSVSTLTIQRTQQEDSAVYLCASSLIWTGTEAFFGQGTRLTVV.

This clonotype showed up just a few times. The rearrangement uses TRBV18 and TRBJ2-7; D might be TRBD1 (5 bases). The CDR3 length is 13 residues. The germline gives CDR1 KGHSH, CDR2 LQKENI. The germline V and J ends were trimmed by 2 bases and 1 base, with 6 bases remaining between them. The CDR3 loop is CASSPDSSYEQYV. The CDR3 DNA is TGTGCCAGCTCACCAGACAGTTCCTACGAGCAGTACGTC.

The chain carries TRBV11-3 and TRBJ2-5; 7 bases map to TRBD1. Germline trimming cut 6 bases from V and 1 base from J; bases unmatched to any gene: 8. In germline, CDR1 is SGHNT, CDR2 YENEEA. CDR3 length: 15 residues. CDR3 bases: TGTGCCAGCAGGGGATGGACAGGAGCCCAAGAGACCCAGTACTTC. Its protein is CASRGWTGAQETQYF.

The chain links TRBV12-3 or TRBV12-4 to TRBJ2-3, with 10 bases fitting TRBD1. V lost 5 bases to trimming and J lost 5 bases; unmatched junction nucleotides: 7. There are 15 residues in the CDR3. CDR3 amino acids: CASSRDRGREDTQYF. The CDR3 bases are TGTGCCAGCAGTCGGGACAGGGGTAGGGAAGATACGCAGTATTTT.

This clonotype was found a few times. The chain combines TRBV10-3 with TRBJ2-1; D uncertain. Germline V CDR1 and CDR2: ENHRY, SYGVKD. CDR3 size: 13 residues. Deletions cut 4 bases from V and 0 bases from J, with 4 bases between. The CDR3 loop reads CAISGGSYNEQFF. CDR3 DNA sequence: TGTGCCATCAGTGGCGGCTCCTACAATGAGCAGTTCTTC.

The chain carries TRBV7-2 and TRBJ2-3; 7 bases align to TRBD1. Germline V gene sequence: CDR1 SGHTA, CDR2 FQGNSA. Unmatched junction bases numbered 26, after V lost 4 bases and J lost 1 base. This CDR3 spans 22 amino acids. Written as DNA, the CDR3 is TGTGCCAGCAGCTACTACGACCACGGGACAGTAGCCCTCAATTCTCGCACAGATACGCAGTATTTT. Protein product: CASSYYDHGTVALNSRTDTQYF. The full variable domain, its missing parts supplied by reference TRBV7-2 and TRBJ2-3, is GAGVSQSPSNKVTEKGKDVELRCDPISGHTALYWYRQSLGQGLEFLIYFQGNSAPDKSGLPSDRFSAERTGGSVSTLTIQRTQQEDSAVYLCASSYYDHGTVALNSRTDTQYFGPGTRLTVL.

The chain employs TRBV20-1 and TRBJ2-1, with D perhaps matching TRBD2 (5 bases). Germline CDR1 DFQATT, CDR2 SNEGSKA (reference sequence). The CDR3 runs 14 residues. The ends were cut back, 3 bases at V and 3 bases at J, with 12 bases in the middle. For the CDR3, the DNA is TGCAGTGCTAGTGAACTAGGCAACTACAATGAGCAGTTCTTC. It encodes CSASELGNYNEQFF.

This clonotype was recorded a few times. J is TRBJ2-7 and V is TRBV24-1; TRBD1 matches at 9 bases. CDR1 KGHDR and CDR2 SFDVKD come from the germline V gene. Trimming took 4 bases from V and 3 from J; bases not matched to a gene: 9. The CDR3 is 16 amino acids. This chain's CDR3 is CATSDTGTGRNYEQYF. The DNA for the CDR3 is TGTGCCACCAGTGACACGGGGACAGGGCGAAACTACGAGCAGTACTTC.

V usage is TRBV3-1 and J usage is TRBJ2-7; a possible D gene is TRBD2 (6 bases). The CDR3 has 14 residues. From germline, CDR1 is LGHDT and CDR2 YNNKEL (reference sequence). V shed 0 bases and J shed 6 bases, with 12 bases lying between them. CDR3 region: CASSQDVGGVEQYF. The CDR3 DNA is TGTGCCAGCAGCCAAGACGTAGGAGGGGTCGAGCAGTACTTC.

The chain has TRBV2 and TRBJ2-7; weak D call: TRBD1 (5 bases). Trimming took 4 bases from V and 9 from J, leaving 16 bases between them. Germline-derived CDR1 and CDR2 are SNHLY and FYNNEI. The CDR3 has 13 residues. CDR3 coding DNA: TGTGCCAGCAGTGTGGGGCTCTCACACGCGCAGTACTTC. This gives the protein CASSVGLSHAQYF.

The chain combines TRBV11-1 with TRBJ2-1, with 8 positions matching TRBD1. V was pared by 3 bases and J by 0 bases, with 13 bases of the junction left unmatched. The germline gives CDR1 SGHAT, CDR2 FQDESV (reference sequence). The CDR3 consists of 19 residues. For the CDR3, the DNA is TGTGCCAGCAGCTTGGGACAGGCCGGGAATGGGGGCTCCTACAATGAGCAGTTCTTC. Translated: CASSLGQAGNGGSYNEQFF. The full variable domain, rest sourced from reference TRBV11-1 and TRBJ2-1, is EAEVAQSPRYKITEKSQAVAFWCDPISGHATLYWYRQILGQGPELLVQFQDESVVDDSQLPKDRFSAERLKGVDSTLKIQPAELGDSAMYLCASSLGQAGNGGSYNEQFFGPGTRLTVL.

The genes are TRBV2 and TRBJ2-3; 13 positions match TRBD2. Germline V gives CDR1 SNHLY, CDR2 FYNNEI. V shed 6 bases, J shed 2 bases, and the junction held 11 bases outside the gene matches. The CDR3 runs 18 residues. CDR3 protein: CASRPRTSGGGNTDTQYF. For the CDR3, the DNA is TGTGCCAGCAGACCCCGGACTAGCGGGGGAGGGAACACAGATACGCAGTATTTT.

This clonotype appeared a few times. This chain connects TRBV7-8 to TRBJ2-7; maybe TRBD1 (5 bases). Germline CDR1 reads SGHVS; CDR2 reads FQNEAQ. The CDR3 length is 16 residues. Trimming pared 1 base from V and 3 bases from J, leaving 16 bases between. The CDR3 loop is CASSLGFVGASYEQYV. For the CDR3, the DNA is TGTGCCAGCAGCTTAGGGTTTGTAGGGGCTAGCTACGAGCAGTACGTC.

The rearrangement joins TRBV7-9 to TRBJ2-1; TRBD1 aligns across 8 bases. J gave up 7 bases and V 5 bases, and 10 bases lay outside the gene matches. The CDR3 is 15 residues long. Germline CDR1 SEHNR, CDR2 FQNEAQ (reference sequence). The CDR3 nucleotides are TGTGCCAGCAGCCGGGGGCAGGGGGCTCGAAATGAGCAGTTCTTC. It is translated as CASSRGQGARNEQFF.